This T cell receptor (beta chain) was obtained from a study of OX40 agonist ivuxolimab in advanced cancers. For the study at large: Six ivuxolimab dose levels, 0.01 to 10 mg/kg, were given intravenously every 2 weeks. Head and neck, renal cell, melanoma or hepatocellular carcinoma were the cancers that dose-escalation patients had. Whole-study findings and limits: Patients with a partial response at 0.1-3.0 mg/kg had among the lowest clonal expansion. CD4+ and CD8+ blood T cells expanded clonally by week 6 at 0.1 to 3.0 mg/kg.

On this clone itself: What it recognizes is unknown.

The method was immunoSEQ multiplex PCR; TCRdb's version includes in-frame clones alone and lacks a portion of them. The table includes approximately 74,000 clones, approximately 80% detected once. The ends were cut back, 6 bases at V and 4 bases at J, with 15 bases in the middle. The CDR3 is made up of 14 amino acids. Germline V gene data show CDR1 as KGHSY and CDR2 as FQNENV. The V gene is TRBV16, the J gene TRBJ1-2; the D gene is possibly TRBD1 (5 bases). The sample in question was CD4+ or CD8+ T cells sorted from blood, obtained in a trial of the OX40 agonist ivuxolimab. This TCR was recovered from an adult with an advanced solid tumor such as melanoma, head and neck, liver or kidney cancer. The CDR3 region is CASSPDLGGYGYTF. CDR3 coding DNA: TGTGCCAGCAGTCCCGACCTCGGGGGCTATGGCTACACCTTC.